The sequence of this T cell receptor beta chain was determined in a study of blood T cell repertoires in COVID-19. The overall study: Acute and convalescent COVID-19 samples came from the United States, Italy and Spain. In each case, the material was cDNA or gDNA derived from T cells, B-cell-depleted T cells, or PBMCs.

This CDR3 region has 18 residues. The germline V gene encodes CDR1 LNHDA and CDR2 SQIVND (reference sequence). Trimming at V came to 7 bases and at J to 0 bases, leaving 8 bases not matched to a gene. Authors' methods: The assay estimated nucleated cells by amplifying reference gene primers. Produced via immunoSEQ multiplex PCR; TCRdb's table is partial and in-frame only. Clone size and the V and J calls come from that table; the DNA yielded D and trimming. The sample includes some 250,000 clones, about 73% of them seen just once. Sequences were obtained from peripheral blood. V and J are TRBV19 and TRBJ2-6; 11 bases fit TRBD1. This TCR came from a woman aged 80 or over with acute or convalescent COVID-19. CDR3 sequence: CASMSRGTGGSGANVLTF. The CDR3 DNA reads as TGTGCCAGTATGTCACGCGGGACAGGGGGCTCTGGGGCCAACGTCCTGACTTTC.